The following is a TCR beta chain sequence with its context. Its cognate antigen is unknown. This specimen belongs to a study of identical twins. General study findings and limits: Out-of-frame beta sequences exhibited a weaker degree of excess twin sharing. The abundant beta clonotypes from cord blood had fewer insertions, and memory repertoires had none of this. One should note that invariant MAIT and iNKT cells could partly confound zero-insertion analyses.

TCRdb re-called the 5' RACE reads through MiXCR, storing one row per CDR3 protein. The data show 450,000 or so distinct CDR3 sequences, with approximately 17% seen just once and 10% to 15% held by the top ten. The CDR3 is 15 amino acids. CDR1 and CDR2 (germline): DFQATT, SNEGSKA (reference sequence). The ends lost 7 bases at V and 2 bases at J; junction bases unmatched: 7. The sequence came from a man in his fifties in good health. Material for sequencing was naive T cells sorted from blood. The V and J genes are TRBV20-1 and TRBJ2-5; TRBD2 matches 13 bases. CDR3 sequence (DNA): TGCAGTGGAACCGGGACTAGCGGGATTCAAGAGACCCAGTACTTC. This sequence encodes CSGTGTSGIQETQYF.